Below are 10 T cell receptor beta chains sequenced from a single sample in a study of shared clonotypes between healthy human individuals. Generated by immunoSEQ multiplex PCR, the TCRdb table keeps only in-frame clones and is missing some. The data hold about 1 million clones, with more than 75% observed a single time. Sequenced material: memory CD4+ T cells from PBMCs. Documented subset: CD45RA-negative fraction. These receptors all stem from a young man in good health. Some clones in this sample may be carry-over from other donors' samples.

In this sample, this clone turned up once. The chain joins TRBV28 to TRBJ1-5; 7 bases agree with TRBD1. Trimming removed 6 bases from V and 0 bases from J; junction bases left unmatched: 14. The V gene's germline CDR1 is MDHEN and CDR2 SYDVKM. This CDR3 contains 18 residues. The CDR3 protein is CASSLSPTGIYSNQPQHF. In DNA, the CDR3 is TGTGCCAGCAGCCTCAGCCCGACAGGGATCTATAGCAATCAGCCCCAGCATTTT.

Ten or more counts support this clone. Other nucleotide sequences in the sample specify the same CDR3. V is TRBV19 and J is TRBJ1-2, with D possibly matching TRBD1 (5 bases). CDR1 and CDR2 from the germline V gene are LNHDA and SQIVND (reference sequence). V was pared by 3 bases and J by 4 bases, with 9 bases between. The CDR3 totals 13 residues. CDR3 nucleotides: TGTGCCAGTAGTATTGCAGGGACCTATGGCTACACCTTC. This encodes CASSIAGTYGYTF.

The J gene is TRBJ2-5, the V gene TRBV20-1; D uncertain. Looked up from germline, CDR1 is DFQATT and CDR2 is SNEGSKA (reference sequence). With 7 bases removed from V and 4 bases from J, the gap between germline ends came to 10 bases. The CDR3 sequence is 11 residues long. Here the CDR3 DNA reads TGCAGTGGTGGTCGAACAGAGACCCAGTACTTC. Translating it yields CSGGRTETQYF.

The chain is built from TRBV10-3 and TRBJ2-6; no clear D. The length of the CDR3 is 16 residues. From germline, CDR1 is ENHRY and CDR2 SYGVKD. Trimming took off 0 bases at V and 4 bases at J, with 10 bases between the two ends. The DNA for the CDR3 is TGTGCCATCAGTGAGTCTGGATCTCTCGGGGCCAACGTCCTGACTTTC. Translated, it gives CAISESGSLGANVLTF.

The V and J genes are TRBV4-1 and TRBJ2-2; D call uncertain. Germline assignment: CDR1 MGHRA and CDR2 YSYEKL. CDR3 size: 17 residues. With 3 bases removed from V and 3 bases from J, the gap between germline ends came to 17 bases. The CDR3 coding sequence is TGCGCCAGCAGCCAGGGCAGGCGAGGCTGGGACACCGGGGAGCTGTTTTTT. Translating it yields CASSQGRRGWDTGELFF.

The V call is TRBV5-4, the J call TRBJ1-4; a possible D gene is TRBD1 (5 bases). Trimming cost V 0 bases and J 7 bases, with 13 bases left between them. The CDR3 extends over 15 amino acids. CDR1 is SGHNT, CDR2 YYREEE, per germline (reference sequence). The CDR3 nucleotides are TGTGCCAGCAGCTTGGCGGTGGGGCGCCGTGAAAAACTGTTTTTT. Protein: CASSLAVGRREKLFF. Complete variable domain (other parts from reference TRBV5-4 and TRBJ1-4): ETGVTQSPTHLIKTRGQQVTLRCSSQSGHNTVSWYQQALGQGPQFIFQYYREEENGRGNFPPRFSGLQFPNYSSELNVNALELDDSALYLCASSLAVGRREKLFFGSGTQLSVL.

The gene calls are TRBV2 and TRBJ1-1; D is unresolved. V was pared by 7 bases and J by 10 bases, with 16 bases between. The CDR3 has 12 residues. Germline CDR1 and CDR2: SNHLY and FYNNEI. CDR3 loop: CASTLEGIRAFF. The CDR3 DNA reads as TGTGCCAGCACCCTAGAGGGAATTCGAGCTTTCTTT.

J is TRBJ2-1 and V is TRBV7-2; D might be TRBD2 (6 bases). The CDR3 has 14 residues. Trimming stripped 0 bases from V and 8 bases from J, with 11 bases between. Germline CDR1 SGHTA, CDR2 FQGNSA. CDR3 sequence (DNA): TGTGCCAGCAGCTTAGCGTATTGGGGGGATGAGCAGTTCTTC. This translates into CASSLAYWGDEQFF.

The J gene is TRBJ2-5, the V gene TRBV11-3; D is uncertain. This CDR3 spans 12 amino acids. V gave up 7 bases and J gave up 0 bases, with 6 bases separating them. Germline V gene lookup returns CDR1 SGHNT and CDR2 YENEEA. CDR3 sequence (DNA): TGTGCCAGCAAATCGGACCAAGAGACCCAGTACTTC. Translated: CASKSDQETQYF.

V and J are TRBV21-1 and TRBJ1-2; TRBD1, as called in the table, went unchecked against the DNA. TRBV21-1 is assigned pseudogene status. There are 15 residues in the CDR3. The CDR3 spells CASSKKGQNNYGYTF. The CDR3 bases are TGTGCCAGCAGCAAAAAGGGACAGAATAACTATGGCTACACCTTC.